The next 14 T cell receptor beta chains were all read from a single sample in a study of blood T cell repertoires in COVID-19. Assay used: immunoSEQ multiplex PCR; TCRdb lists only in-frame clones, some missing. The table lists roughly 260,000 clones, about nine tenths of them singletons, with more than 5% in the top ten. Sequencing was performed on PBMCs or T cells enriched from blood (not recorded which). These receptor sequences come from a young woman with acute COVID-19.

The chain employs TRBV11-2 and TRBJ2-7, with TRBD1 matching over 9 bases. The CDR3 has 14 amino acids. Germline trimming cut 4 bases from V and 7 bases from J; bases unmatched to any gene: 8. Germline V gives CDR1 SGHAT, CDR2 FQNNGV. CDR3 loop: CASSSGQGVGEQYF. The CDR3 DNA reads TGTGCCAGCAGCTCGGGACAGGGAGTTGGTGAGCAGTACTTC.

CDR3 nucleotides: TGTGCCAGCAGCGTAGACGGGGGGACTGAAGCTTTCTTT. This translates into CASSVDGGTEAFF. The chain links TRBV9 to TRBJ1-1; a possible D gene is TRBD1 (5 bases). The germline V and J ends were trimmed by 0 bases and 5 bases, with 8 bases remaining between them. Germline V CDR1 and CDR2: SGDLS, YYNGEE. CDR3 length equals 13 residues.

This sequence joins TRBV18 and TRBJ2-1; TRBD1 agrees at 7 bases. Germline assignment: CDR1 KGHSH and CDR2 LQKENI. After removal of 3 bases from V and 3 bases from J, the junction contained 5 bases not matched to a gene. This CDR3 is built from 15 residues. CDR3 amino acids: CASSPRQGIYNEQFF. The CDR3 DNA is TGTGCCAGCTCACCCCGACAGGGCATCTACAATGAGCAGTTCTTC.

The CDR3 sequence is CASSLAAGKYWSSTDTQYF. In DNA, the CDR3 is TGCGCCAGCAGCTTGGCCGCGGGAAAATACTGGTCTAGCACAGATACGCAGTATTTT. The V and J genes are TRBV5-1 and TRBJ2-3; the D gene is possibly TRBD2 (6 bases). Trimming left V 0 bases short and J 0 bases short, with 20 bases between. The germline V gene encodes CDR1 SGHRS and CDR2 YFSETQ. The CDR3 is made up of 19 amino acids.

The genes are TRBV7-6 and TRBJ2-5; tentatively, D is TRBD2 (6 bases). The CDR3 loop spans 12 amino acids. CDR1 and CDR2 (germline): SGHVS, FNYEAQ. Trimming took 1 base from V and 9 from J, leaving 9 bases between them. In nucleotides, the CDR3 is TGTGCCAGCAGCTTAGGAGGAGGGGCCCAGTACTTC. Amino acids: CASSLGGGAQYF.

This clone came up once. CDR3: CASSLEGTGYEQYF. In nucleotides, the CDR3 is TGTGCCAGCAGCTTAGAAGGGACTGGCTACGAGCAGTACTTC. This chain joins TRBV11-2 and TRBJ2-7; perhaps TRBD2 as D (6 bases). The V gene's germline CDR1 is SGHAT and CDR2 FQNNGV. The CDR3 spans 14 residues. V lost 0 bases and J lost 3, with 9 bases in between.

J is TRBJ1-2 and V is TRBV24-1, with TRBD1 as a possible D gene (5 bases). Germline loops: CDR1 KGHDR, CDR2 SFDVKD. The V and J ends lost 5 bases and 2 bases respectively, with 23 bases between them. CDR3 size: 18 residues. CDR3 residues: CATSAPGTRPGDNYGYTF. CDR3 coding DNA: TGTGCCACCAGTGCCCCTGGGACTCGGCCCGGCGACAACTATGGCTACACCTTC.

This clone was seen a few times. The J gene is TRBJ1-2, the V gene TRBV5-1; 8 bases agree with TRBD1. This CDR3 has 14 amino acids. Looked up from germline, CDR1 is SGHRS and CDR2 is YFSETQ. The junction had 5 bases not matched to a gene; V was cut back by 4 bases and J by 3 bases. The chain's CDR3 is CASSVGQADYGYTF. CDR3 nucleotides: TGCGCCAGCAGCGTGGGACAGGCGGACTATGGCTACACCTTC.

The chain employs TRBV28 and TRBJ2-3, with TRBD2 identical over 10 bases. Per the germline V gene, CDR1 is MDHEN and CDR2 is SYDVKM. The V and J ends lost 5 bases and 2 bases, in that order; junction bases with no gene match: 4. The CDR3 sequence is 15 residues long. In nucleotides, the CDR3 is TGTGCCAGCAGTCCTAGCGGGGGCCTCACAGATACGCAGTATTTT. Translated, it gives CASSPSGGLTDTQYF. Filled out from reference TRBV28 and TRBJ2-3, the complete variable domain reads DVKVTQSSRYLVKRTGEKVFLECVQDMDHENMFWYRQDPGLGLRLIYFSYDVKMKEKGDIPEGYSVSREKKERFSLILESASTNQTSMYLCASSPSGGLTDTQYFGPGTRLTVL.

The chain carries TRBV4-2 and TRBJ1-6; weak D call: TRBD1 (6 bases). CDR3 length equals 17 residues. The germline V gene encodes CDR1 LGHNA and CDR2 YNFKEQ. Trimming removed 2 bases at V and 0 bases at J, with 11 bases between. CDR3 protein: CASSQFTGSSYNSPLHF. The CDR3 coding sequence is TGTGCCAGCAGCCAATTCACAGGGAGCTCCTATAATTCACCCCTCCACTTT.

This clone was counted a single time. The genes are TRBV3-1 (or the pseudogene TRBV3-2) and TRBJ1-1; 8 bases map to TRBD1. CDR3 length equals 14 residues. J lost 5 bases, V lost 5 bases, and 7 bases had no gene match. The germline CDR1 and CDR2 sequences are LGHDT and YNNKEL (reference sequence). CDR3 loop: CASSAGTGGTEAFF. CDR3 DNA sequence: TGTGCCAGCAGCGCCGGGACAGGTGGAACTGAAGCTTTCTTT.

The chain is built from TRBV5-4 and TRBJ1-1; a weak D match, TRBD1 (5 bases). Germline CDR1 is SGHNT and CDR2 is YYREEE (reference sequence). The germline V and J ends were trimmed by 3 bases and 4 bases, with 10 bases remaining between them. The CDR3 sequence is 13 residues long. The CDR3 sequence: CASSSREGTEAFF. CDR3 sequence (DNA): TGTGCCAGCAGCTCCAGGGAGGGCACTGAAGCTTTCTTT.

The CDR3 region has the DNA TGTGCCAGTAGTATGTTCTCCGGGGACATCAGCAATCAGCCCCAGCATTTT. Amino acids: CASSMFSGDISNQPQHF. This chain links TRBV19 with TRBJ1-5, with D tentatively TRBD1 (6 bases). V lost 3 bases and J 1 base, leaving 16 bases between the germline ends. The CDR3 consists of 17 residues. Germline CDR1 is LNHDA and CDR2 is SQIVND (reference sequence). Complete variable domain (other parts from reference TRBV19 and TRBJ1-5): DGGITQSPKYLFRKEGQNVTLSCEQNLNHDAMYWYRQDPGQGLRLIYYSQIVNDFQKGDIAEGYSVSREKKESFPLTVTSAQKNPTAFYLCASSMFSGDISNQPQHFGDGTRLSIL.

For the CDR3, the DNA is TGTGCCAGCAGCTTGGGGGGCGGGACGGTGAACACCGGGGAGCTGTTTTTT. It encodes CASSLGGGTVNTGELFF. The rearrangement links TRBV5-5 to TRBJ2-2; TRBD2 might be the D (6 bases). Germline-derived CDR1 and CDR2 are SGHKS and YYEKEE (reference sequence). This CDR3 spans 17 amino acids. The V end was cut by 0 bases, the J end by 1 base, with 13 bases between.